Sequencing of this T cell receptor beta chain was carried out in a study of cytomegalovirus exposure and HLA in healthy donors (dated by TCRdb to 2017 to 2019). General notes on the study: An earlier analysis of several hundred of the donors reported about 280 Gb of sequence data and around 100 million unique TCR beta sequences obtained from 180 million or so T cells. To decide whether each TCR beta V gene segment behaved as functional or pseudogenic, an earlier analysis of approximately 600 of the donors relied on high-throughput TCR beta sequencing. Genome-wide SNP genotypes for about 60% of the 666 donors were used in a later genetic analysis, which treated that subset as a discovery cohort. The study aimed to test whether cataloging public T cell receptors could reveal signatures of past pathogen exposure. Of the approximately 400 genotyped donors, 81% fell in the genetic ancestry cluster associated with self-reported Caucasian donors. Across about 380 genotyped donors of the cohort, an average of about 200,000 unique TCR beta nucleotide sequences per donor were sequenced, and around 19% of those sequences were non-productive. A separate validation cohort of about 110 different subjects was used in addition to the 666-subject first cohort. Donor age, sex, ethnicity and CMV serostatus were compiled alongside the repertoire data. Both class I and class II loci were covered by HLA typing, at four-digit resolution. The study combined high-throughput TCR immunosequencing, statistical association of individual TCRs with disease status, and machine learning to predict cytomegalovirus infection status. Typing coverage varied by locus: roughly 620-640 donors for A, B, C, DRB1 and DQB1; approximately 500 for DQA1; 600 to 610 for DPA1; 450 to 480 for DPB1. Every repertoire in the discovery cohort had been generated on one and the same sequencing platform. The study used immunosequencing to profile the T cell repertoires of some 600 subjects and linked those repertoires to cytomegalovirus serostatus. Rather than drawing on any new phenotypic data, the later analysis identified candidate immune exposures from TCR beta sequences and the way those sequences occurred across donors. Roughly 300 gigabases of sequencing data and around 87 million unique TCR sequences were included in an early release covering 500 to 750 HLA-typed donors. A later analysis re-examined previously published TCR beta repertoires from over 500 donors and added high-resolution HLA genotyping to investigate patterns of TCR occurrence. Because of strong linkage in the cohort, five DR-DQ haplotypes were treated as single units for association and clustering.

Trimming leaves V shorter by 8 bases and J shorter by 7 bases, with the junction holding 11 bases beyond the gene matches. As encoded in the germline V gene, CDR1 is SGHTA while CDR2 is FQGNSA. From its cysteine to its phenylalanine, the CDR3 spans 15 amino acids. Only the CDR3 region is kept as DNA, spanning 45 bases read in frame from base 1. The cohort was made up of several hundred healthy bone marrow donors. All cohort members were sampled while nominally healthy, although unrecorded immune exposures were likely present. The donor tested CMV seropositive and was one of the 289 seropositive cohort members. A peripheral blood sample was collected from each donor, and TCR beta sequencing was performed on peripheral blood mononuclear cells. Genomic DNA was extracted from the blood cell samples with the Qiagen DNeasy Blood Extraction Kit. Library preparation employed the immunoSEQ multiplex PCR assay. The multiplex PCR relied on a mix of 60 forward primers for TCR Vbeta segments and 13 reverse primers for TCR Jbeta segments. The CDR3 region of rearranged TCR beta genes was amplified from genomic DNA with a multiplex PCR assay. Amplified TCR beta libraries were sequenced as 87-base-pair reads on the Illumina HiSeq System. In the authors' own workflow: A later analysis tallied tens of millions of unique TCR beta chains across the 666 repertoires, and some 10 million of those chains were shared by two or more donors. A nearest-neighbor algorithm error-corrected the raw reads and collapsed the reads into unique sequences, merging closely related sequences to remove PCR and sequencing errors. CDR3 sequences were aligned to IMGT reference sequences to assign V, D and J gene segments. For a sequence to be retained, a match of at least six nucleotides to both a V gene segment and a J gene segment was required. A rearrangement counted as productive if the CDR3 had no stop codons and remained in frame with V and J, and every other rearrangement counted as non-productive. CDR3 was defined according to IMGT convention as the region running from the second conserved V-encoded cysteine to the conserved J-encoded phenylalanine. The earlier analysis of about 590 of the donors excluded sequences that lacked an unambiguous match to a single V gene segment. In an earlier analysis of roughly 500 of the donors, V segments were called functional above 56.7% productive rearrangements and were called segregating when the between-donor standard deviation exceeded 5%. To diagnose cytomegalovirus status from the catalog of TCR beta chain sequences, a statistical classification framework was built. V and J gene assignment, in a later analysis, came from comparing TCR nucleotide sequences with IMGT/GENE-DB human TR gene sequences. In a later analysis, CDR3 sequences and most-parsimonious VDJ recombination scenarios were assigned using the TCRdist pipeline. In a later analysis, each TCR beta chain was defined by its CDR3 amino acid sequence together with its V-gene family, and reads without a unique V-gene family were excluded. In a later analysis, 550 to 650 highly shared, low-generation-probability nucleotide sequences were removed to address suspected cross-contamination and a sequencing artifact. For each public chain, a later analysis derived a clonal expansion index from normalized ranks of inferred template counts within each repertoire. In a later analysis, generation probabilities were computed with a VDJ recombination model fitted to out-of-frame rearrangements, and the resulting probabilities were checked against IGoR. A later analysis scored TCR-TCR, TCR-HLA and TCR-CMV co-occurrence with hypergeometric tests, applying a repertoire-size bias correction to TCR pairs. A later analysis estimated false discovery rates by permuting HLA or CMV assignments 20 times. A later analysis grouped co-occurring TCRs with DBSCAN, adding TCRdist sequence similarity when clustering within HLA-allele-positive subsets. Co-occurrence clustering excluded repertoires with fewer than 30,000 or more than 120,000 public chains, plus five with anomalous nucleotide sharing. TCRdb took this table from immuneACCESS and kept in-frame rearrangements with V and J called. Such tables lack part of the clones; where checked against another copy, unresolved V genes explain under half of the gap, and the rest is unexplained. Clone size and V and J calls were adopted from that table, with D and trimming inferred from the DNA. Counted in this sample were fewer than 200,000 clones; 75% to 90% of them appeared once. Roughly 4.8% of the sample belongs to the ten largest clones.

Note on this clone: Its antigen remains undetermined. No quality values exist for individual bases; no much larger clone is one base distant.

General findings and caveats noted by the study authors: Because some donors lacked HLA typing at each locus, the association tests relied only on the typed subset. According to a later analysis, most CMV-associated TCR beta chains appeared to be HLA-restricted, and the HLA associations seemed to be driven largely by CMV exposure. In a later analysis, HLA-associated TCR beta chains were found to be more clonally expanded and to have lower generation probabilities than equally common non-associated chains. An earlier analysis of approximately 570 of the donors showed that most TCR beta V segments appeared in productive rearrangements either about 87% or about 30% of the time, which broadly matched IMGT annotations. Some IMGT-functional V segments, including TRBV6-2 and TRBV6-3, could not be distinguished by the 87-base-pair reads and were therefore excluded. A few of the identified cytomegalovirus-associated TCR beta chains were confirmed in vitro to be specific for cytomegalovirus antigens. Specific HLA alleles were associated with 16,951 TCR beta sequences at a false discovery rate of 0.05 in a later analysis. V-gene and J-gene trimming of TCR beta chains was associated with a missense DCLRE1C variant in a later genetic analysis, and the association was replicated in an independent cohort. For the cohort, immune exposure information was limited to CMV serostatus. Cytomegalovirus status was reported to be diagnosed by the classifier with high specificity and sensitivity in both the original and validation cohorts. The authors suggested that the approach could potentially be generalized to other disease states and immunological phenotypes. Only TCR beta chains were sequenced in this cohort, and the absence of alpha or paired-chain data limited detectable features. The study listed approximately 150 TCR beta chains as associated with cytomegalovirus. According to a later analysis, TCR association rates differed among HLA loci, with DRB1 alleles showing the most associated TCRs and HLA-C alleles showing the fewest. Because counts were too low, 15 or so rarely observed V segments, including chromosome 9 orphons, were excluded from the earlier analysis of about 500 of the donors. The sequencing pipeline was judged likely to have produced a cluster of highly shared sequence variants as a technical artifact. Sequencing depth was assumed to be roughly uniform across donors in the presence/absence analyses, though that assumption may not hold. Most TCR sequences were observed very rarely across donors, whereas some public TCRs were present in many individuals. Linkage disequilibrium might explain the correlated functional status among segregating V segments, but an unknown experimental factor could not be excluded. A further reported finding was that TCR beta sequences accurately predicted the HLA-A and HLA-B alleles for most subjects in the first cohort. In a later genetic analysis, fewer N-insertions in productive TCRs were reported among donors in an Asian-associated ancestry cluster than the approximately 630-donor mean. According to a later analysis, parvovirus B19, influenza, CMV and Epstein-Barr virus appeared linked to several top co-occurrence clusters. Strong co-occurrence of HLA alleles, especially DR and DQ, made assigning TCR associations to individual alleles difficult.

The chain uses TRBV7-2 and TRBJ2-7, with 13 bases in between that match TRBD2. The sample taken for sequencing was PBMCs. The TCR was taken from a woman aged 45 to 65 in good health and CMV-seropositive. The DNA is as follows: TGTGCCAGCGTATGGACTAGCGGGAGTTTTAGAGAGCAGTACTTC. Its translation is CASVWTSGSFREQYF.